The present entry profiles one T cell receptor beta chain with its context. These data belong to a study of shared clonotypes between healthy human individuals. V lost 5 bases and J lost 7, with 15 bases in between. Germline V lookup: CDR1 MNHEY, CDR2 SMNVEV (reference sequence). CDR3 length: 13 residues. As defined, naive CD8 cells were CD45RO-negative and positively selected for CCR7, with terminally differentiated effector memory CD45RA+ cells excluded. The method was immunoSEQ multiplex PCR; TCRdb's version includes in-frame clones alone and lacks a portion of them. This sample yields millions of clones, of which roughly 91% are seen a single time; under 2% belongs to the top ten.

Sample: naive CD8+ T cells from PBMCs. The chain links TRBV27 to TRBJ2-7; the D gene is possibly TRBD2 (6 bases). This receptor was taken from a man between 18 and 29 years old in good health. Some clones in this sample may be carry-over from other donors' samples. CDR3 bases: TGTGCCAGCAGTGCAGGACTACGCTGGGAGCAGTACTTC. This codes for CASSAGLRWEQYF.